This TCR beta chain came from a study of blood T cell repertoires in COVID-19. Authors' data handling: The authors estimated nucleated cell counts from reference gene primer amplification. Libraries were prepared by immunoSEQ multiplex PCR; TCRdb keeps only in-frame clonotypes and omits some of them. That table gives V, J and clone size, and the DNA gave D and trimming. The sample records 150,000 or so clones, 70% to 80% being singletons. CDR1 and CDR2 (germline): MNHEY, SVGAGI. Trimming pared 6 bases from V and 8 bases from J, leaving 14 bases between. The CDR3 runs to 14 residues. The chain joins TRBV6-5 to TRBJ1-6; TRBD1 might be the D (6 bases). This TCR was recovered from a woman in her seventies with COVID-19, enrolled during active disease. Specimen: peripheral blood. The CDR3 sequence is CASRRTDKYSPLHF. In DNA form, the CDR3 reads TGTGCCAGCAGACGGACAGATAAGTATTCACCCCTCCACTTT.